One and the same sample provided the 31 T cell receptor beta chains below, sequenced in a study of T cells in Graves' hyperthyroidism and ophthalmopathy. RNA transcripts served as the template for amplifying TCR beta CDR3 regions. The HTBI primer set drove a first-round RT-PCR of the TCR CDR3. A single record per CDR3 protein comes from TCRdb applying MiXCR to the multiplex PCR reads. The sample lists about 560,000 distinct CDR3 sequences, around 42% occurring once. Specimen: peripheral blood or thyroid tissue (not recorded which). Receptors originate from a woman aged 18-29 years with Graves' hyperthyroidism.

This clonotype showed up many times. This chain connects TRBV10-3 to TRBJ1-1, with D possibly TRBD1 on 6 matching bases. Germline V gene sequence: CDR1 ENHRY, CDR2 SYGVKD. The CDR3 sequence is 15 residues long. The V end was cut by 1 base, the J end by 1 base, with 10 bases between. CDR3 DNA: TGTGCCATCAGTGAGTACAGGGTGGAGAACACTGAAGCTTTCTTT. Protein: CAISEYRVENTEAFF.

This clonotype was detected only a few times. The chain combines TRBV2 with TRBJ1-3; weak D call: TRBD1 (6 bases). Looked up from germline, CDR1 is SNHLY and CDR2 is FYNNEI. V shed 10 bases and J shed 7 bases, with 17 bases lying between them. The CDR3 sequence is 13 residues long. For the CDR3, the DNA is TGTGCCACCTCTCTAGGGGGGGCGAACACCATATATTTT. This encodes CATSLGGANTIYF.

Only one count was recorded for this clonotype. It may be a read error: a sequence one base away is much more abundant. V gene TRBV9 combines with J gene TRBJ1-4; TRBD1 aligns across 7 bases. CDR1 SGDLS and CDR2 YYNGEE come from the germline V gene. The CDR3 runs 14 residues. In nucleotides, the CDR3 is TGTGCCAGCAGCGTGACAGGGAACAACGAAAAACTGCTTTTT. Its translation: CASSVTGNNEKLLF.

The chain employs TRBV10-3 and TRBJ1-1, with a tentative D call TRBD1 (5 bases). Per the germline V gene, CDR1 is ENHRY and CDR2 is SYGVKD. Trimming removed 10 bases from V and 4 bases from J, with 19 bases in between. The CDR3 is made up of 14 amino acids. The CDR3 DNA reads as TGTGCCAGCACTAAGCCTGGGGGTGGCACTGAAGCTTTCTTT. Protein sequence: CASTKPGGGTEAFF.

This clonotype was found a few times. V usage is TRBV2 and J usage is TRBJ1-1; D is unclear. Trimming took 4 bases from V and 0 from J, leaving 6 bases between them. CDR3 length: 13 residues. The germline V gene has CDR1 SNHLY and CDR2 FYNNEI. CDR3 residues: CASSANMNTEAFF. Written as DNA, the CDR3 is TGTGCCAGCAGTGCCAACATGAACACTGAAGCTTTCTTT. The variable domain in full, with the rest retrieved from reference TRBV2 and TRBJ1-1, is EPEVTQTPSHQVTQMGQEVILRCVPISNHLYFYWYRQILGQKVEFLVSFYNNEISEKSEIFDDQFSVERPDGSNFTLKIRSTKLEDSAMYFCASSANMNTEAFFGQGTRLTVV.

V is TRBV19 and J is TRBJ1-5; tentatively, D is TRBD1 (5 bases). CDR1 is LNHDA and CDR2 is SQIVND in the germline V gene (reference sequence). Trimming cost V 10 bases and J 9 bases, with 25 bases left between them. The CDR3 spans 15 residues. As DNA, the CDR3 is TGTGCCACCACCCAAGGCGGGGCGCTTGGGGGGCCCCAGCATTTT. This sequence encodes CATTQGGALGGPQHF.

The rearrangement joins TRBV7-9 to TRBJ2-5; 12 nucleotides match TRBD2. The CDR3 consists of 15 residues. Looked up from germline, CDR1 is SEHNR and CDR2 is FQNEAQ (reference sequence). Trimming at V came to 5 bases and at J to 2 bases, leaving 3 bases not matched to a gene. CDR3 nucleotide sequence: TGTGCCAGCAGCCTTCTAGCGGGGGGGCAAGAGACCCAGTACTTC. This translates into CASSLLAGGQETQYF.

This clonotype was detected only a few times. The CDR3 loop is CASSPVRDTYEQYF. DNA of the CDR3: TGTGCCAGCAGCCCCGTTCGGGACACCTACGAGCAGTACTTC. The chain carries TRBV4-2 and TRBJ2-7, with a tentative D call TRBD1 (6 bases). The V end was cut by 4 bases, the J end by 2 bases, with 12 bases between. This CDR3 spans 14 amino acids. Germline CDR1 is LGHNA and CDR2 is YNFKEQ.

Only a few counts were recorded for this clonotype. The chain joins TRBV10-3 to TRBJ1-2; D unresolved. The V and J ends lost 2 bases and 5 bases respectively, with 9 bases between them. Germline V lookup: CDR1 ENHRY, CDR2 SYGVKD. The CDR3 covers 13 residues. The CDR3 here is CAISEHSDYGYTF. In DNA form, the CDR3 reads TGTGCCATCAGTGAGCACAGCGATTATGGCTACACCTTC.

This sequence joins TRBV6-5 and TRBJ1-5, with D maybe TRBD1 (5 bases). CDR1 MNHEY and CDR2 SVGAGI come from the germline V gene. The CDR3 loop spans 15 amino acids. Trimming stripped 4 bases from V and 2 bases from J, with 12 bases between. As DNA, the CDR3 is TGTGCCAGCAGTTTCTGGCAGGGCCGCAATCAGCCCCAGCATTTT. As protein: CASSFWQGRNQPQHF.

About this clonotype: An end of the junction differs from the germline gene, which may be a read error. The gene calls are TRBV7-3 and TRBJ1-5; D possibly corresponds to TRBD1 (6 bases). The CDR3 spans 15 residues. CDR1 is SGHTA and CDR2 is FQGTGA in the germline V gene. The CDR3 sequence: CASSQGRGAGQPQHF. The DNA of the CDR3 is TGCGCCAGCAGCCAAGGTAGGGGGGCTGGTCAGCCCCAGCATTTT.

This clonotype has more than one count but fewer than ten. The gene calls are TRBV20-1 and TRBJ2-5; 12 bases line up with TRBD1. CDR3 length: 15 residues. J gave up 3 bases and V 3 bases, and 5 bases lay outside the gene matches. Looked up from germline, CDR1 is DFQATT and CDR2 is SNEGSKA (reference sequence). The CDR3 is CSARGDRGREETQYF. DNA for the CDR3: TGCAGTGCTAGGGGGGACAGGGGGCGCGAAGAGACCCAGTACTTC.

This clonotype came up many times. The chain is built from TRBV29-1 and TRBJ1-2; D gene uncertain. Germline V lookup: CDR1 SQVTM, CDR2 ANQGSEA. This CDR3 spans 13 amino acids. The ends were cut back, 1 base at V and 2 bases at J, with 8 bases in the middle. The CDR3 DNA reads as TGCAGCGTTGAAGCCAGACTAAACTATGGCTACACCTTC. This translates into CSVEARLNYGYTF.

The V call is TRBV11-2, the J call TRBJ2-7, with 8 bases lining up with TRBD1. There are 16 residues in the CDR3. Germline-derived CDR1 and CDR2 are SGHAT and FQNNGV. V lost 0 bases and J lost 1; bases outside the gene matches: 5. The CDR3: CASSLDYGTGSYEQYF. As DNA, the CDR3 is TGTGCCAGCAGCTTAGATTATGGGACAGGATCCTACGAGCAGTACTTC.

As concerns this clonotype: Relative to the germline gene, one junction end is altered; a read error may explain this. The chain is built from TRBV25-1 and TRBJ1-6; 10 bases agree with TRBD1. The CDR3 runs to 15 residues. Germline V CDR1 and CDR2: MGHDK, SYGVNS. In nucleotides, the CDR3 is TGTGCCATCAGTCCCACAGGGACAGGGGATTCACCCCTCCACTTT. Amino acid sequence: CAISPTGTGDSPLHF.

The chain carries TRBV9 and TRBJ1-3; D is unresolved. V was cut by 1 base and J by 0 bases, with 5 bases left in between. The CDR3 is made up of 14 amino acids. The germline gives CDR1 SGDLS, CDR2 YYNGEE. This CDR3 is CASSVPPSGNTIYF. CDR3 in DNA: TGTGCCAGCAGCGTACCCCCCTCTGGAAACACCATATATTTT. Together with reference TRBV9 and TRBJ1-3, the CDR3 gives the full variable domain: DSGVTQTPKHLITATGQRVTLRCSPRSGDLSVYWYQQSLDQGLQFLIQYYNGEERAKGNILERFSAQQFPDLHSELNLSSLELGDSALYFCASSVPPSGNTIYFGEGSWLTVV.

This clonotype was picked up many times. This chain joins TRBV5-1 and TRBJ2-7; TRBD1 agrees at 9 bases. V trimming: 4 bases; J trimming: 7 bases; junction bases outside the gene matches: 3. CDR1 is SGHRS and CDR2 is YFSETQ in the germline V gene. This CDR3 spans 12 amino acids. CDR3 sequence: CASSIGQGEQYF. The CDR3 DNA reads as TGCGCCAGCAGCATAGGACAGGGGGAGCAGTACTTC.

This clonotype was seen at least ten times. The V call is TRBV2, the J call TRBJ1-4; D remains ambiguous. The V end lost 6 bases, the J end lost 4 bases, and 3 bases lay between the germline ends. The CDR3 runs to 11 residues. Per germline, CDR1 SNHLY and CDR2 FYNNEI. CDR3 region: CASRFNEKLFF. The CDR3 DNA is TGTGCCAGCAGGTTTAATGAAAAACTGTTTTTT.

Of note for this clonotype: Relative to the germline gene, one junction end is altered; a read error may explain this. The chain links TRBV2 to TRBJ1-5; 7 bases map to TRBD1. Germline-derived CDR1 and CDR2 are SNHLY and FYNNEI. CDR3 size: 15 residues. CDR3 sequence reads: CARSEGFTGAQPQHF. DNA of the CDR3: TGTGCCAGAAGTGAAGGTTTCACAGGGGCTCAGCCCCAGCATTTT.

This chain connects TRBV10-3 to TRBJ2-5, with 7 bases fitting TRBD2. Losses at the gene ends were 4 bases for V and 2 bases for J; bases not matched to a gene: 4. Germline V gene data show CDR1 as ENHRY and CDR2 as SYGVKD. The length of the CDR3 is 14 residues. Written as DNA, the CDR3 is TGTGCCATCAGTGGTGCGGGGGTACAAGAGACCCAGTACTTC. Translating it yields CAISGAGVQETQYF.

The chain carries TRBV20-1 and TRBJ2-7, with D tentatively TRBD1 or TRBD2 (5 bases each). The ends were cut back, 1 base at V and 2 bases at J, with 12 bases in the middle. The CDR3 extends over 14 amino acids. CDR1 and CDR2 from the germline V gene are DFQATT and SNEGSKA (reference sequence). The CDR3 DNA reads TGCAGTGCTAGAGTAGGGACGGAGGCCTACGAGCAGTACTTC. As protein: CSARVGTEAYEQYF.

This clonotype has just a few counts. The chain uses TRBV7-2 and TRBJ2-7; perhaps TRBD2 as D (5 bases). Per the germline V gene, CDR1 is SGHTA and CDR2 is FQGNSA. The CDR3 has 14 residues. With 5 bases removed from V and 7 bases from J, the gap between germline ends came to 18 bases. CDR3 nucleotide sequence: TGTGCCAGCAGCCAAGAACCGGTCCCGGGGGAGCAGTACTTC. Its protein is CASSQEPVPGEQYF.

This clonotype was counted many times. The chain couples TRBV15 to TRBJ2-7; possibly TRBD2 for D (6 bases). In germline, CDR1 is LNHNV, CDR2 YYDKDF (reference sequence). The CDR3 totals 13 residues. V was trimmed by 8 bases and J by 1 base, leaving 12 bases between them. Here the CDR3 reads CATSSGESYEQYF. CDR3 DNA: TGTGCCACCTCGTCGGGGGAGTCCTACGAGCAGTACTTC.

This clonotype was seen a few times. The genes are TRBV5-5 and TRBJ1-5, with 9 bases lining up with TRBD1. CDR1 is SGHKS, CDR2 YYEKEE, per germline (reference sequence). V gave up 2 bases and J gave up 7 bases; unmatched junction bases: 7. The CDR3 is 15 amino acids. The CDR3, as DNA: TGTGCCAGCAGCTTAGGAACAGGGGGCCTCCAGCCCCAGCATTTT. This encodes CASSLGTGGLQPQHF.

Here the CDR3 DNA reads TGTGCCAGCAGCTCCCAAGACAGGACGGACACCTACGAGCAGTACTTC. The encoded protein is CASSSQDRTDTYEQYF. This chain joins TRBV11-1 and TRBJ2-7, with a tentative D call TRBD1 (6 bases). The V end lost 4 bases, the J end lost 2 bases, and 18 bases lay between the germline ends. Germline-derived CDR1 and CDR2 are SGHAT and FQDESV (reference sequence). The CDR3 has 16 amino acids.

This clonotype was counted ten times or more. This chain joins TRBV29-1 and TRBJ1-1, with D maybe TRBD1 (6 bases). The germline V gene has CDR1 SQVTM and CDR2 ANQGSEA. The germline V and J ends were trimmed by 4 bases and 2 bases, with 11 bases remaining between them. The CDR3 runs to 13 residues. CDR3 sequence: CSVAQGANTEAFF. The CDR3 DNA is TGCAGCGTTGCACAGGGAGCTAACACTGAAGCTTTCTTT.

The chain employs TRBV5-1 and TRBJ1-1; D may be TRBD1 (6 bases). V lost 0 bases to trimming and J lost 0 bases, with 9 bases between them. The CDR3 covers 15 residues. Germline CDR1 SGHRS, CDR2 YFSETQ. The CDR3 is CASSLADSLNTEAFF. CDR3 nucleotides: TGCGCCAGCAGCTTGGCGGACAGTCTGAACACTGAAGCTTTCTTT.

V gene TRBV15 combines with J gene TRBJ1-1; possible D gene TRBD1, 6 bases. This CDR3 is 13 amino acids long. Trimming left V 3 bases short and J 7 bases short, with 12 bases between. The germline gives CDR1 LNHNV, CDR2 YYDKDF (reference sequence). The CDR3 nucleotides are TGTGCCACCAGCAGCTCGGGACACTATGAAGCTTTCTTT. Protein sequence: CATSSSGHYEAFF.

This clonotype came up a few times. This sequence joins TRBV7-2 and TRBJ2-7; 14 bases align to TRBD2. CDR1 SGHTA and CDR2 FQGNSA come from the germline V gene. The CDR3 totals 16 residues. With 5 bases clipped from V and 4 bases from J, the junction kept 7 bases outside the gene matches. The CDR3 loop reads CASSAGLAGGGYEQYF. DNA for the CDR3: TGTGCCAGCAGCGCCGGACTAGCGGGAGGTGGGTACGAGCAGTACTTC.

This clonotype was seen a single time. The chain joins TRBV29-1 to TRBJ2-6, with D possibly TRBD1 on 6 matching bases. This CDR3 is 16 amino acids long. Germline V gene sequence: CDR1 SQVTM, CDR2 ANQGSEA. Trimming removed 5 bases at V and 0 bases at J, with 14 bases between. This CDR3 is CSVPGHRRSGANVLTF. CDR3 nucleotides: TGCAGCGTTCCGGGACACCGACGCTCTGGGGCCAACGTCCTGACTTTC.

This clonotype came up a few times. The rearrangement links TRBV9 to TRBJ2-7, with 8 bases aligning to TRBD1. The CDR3 sequence is 13 residues long. The J segment lost 5 bases and the V segment lost 4 bases, leaving 5 bases of the junction unmatched. Germline V gene lookup returns CDR1 SGDLS and CDR2 YYNGEE. The DNA for the CDR3 is TGTGCCAGCAGCCAAGGGACAGGCCACGAGCAGTACTTC. Translating it yields CASSQGTGHEQYF.